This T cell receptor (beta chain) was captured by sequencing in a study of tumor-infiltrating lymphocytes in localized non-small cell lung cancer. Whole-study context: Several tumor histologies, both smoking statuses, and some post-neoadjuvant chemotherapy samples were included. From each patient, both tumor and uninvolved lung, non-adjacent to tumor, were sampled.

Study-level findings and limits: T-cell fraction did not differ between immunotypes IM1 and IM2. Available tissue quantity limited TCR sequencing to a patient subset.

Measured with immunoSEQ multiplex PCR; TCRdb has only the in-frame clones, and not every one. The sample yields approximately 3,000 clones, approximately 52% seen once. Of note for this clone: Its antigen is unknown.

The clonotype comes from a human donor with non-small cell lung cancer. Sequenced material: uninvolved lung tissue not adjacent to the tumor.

The CDR3 region has the DNA TGCGCCAGCAGCCAAGCGGCTGTTAGCTCCTACGAGCAGTACTTC. Its protein is CASSQAAVSSYEQYF. V gene TRBV4-3 combines with J gene TRBJ2-7; D gene unclear. V was shortened by 1 base and J by 0 bases, with 10 bases between the two germline ends. Germline V CDR1 and CDR2: LGHNA, YSLEER. The CDR3 is 15 amino acids.